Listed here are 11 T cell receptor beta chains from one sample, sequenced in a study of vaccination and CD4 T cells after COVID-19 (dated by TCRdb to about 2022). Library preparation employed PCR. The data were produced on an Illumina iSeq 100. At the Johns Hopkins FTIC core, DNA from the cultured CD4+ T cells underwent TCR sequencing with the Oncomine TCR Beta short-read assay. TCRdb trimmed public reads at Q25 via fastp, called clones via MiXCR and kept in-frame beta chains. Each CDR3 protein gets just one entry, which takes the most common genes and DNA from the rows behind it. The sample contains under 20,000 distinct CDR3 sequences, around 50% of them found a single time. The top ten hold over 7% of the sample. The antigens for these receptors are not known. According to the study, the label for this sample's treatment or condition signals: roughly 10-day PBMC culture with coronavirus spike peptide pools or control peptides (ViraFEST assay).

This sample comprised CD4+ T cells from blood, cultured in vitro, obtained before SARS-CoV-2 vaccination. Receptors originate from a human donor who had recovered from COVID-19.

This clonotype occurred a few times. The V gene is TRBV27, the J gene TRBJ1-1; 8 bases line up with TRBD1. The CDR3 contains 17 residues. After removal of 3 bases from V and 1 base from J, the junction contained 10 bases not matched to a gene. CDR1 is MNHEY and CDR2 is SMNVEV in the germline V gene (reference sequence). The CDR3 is CASSFWGPGQANTEAFF. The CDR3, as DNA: TGTGCCAGCAGTTTTTGGGGGCCGGGACAGGCGAACACTGAAGCTTTCTTT.

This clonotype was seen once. In nucleotides, the CDR3 is TGTGCCAGCAGCCAGGGTACGGGCTATGGCTACACCTTC. This sequence encodes CASSQGTGYGYTF. The chain uses TRBV28 and TRBJ1-2, with D perhaps matching TRBD1 (5 bases). CDR3 size: 13 residues. Trimming removed 6 bases at V and 4 bases at J, with 12 bases between. CDR1 is MDHEN, CDR2 SYDVKM, per germline.

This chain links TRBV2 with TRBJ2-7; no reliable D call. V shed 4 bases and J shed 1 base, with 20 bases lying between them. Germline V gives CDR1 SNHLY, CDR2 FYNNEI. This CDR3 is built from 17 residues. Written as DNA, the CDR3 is TGTGCCAGCAGTGCGCTTCTCGCGCGCCTTGATTCCTACGAGCAGTACTTC. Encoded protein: CASSALLARLDSYEQYF.

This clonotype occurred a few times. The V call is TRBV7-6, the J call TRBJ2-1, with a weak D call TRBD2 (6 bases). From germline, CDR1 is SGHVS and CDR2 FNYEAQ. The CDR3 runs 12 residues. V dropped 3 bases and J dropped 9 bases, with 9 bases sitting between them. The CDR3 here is CASSLAGGEQFF. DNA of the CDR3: TGTGCCAGCAGCTTGGCCGGGGGTGAGCAGTTCTTC.

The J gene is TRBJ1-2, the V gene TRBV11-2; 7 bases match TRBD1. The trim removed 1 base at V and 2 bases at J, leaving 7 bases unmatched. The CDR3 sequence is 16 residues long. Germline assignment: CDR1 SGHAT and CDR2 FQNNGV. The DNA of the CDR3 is TGTGCCAGCAGCTTAGGACAGGGTTCGGTAAACTATGGCTACACCTTC. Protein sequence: CASSLGQGSVNYGYTF.

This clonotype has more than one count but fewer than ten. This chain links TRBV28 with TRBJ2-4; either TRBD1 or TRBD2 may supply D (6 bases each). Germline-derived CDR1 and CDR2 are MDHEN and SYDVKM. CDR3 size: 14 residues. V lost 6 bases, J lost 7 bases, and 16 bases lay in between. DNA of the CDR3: TGTGCCAGCAGCACGACTAGGGGGTCGAACATTCAGTACTTC. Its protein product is CASSTTRGSNIQYF.

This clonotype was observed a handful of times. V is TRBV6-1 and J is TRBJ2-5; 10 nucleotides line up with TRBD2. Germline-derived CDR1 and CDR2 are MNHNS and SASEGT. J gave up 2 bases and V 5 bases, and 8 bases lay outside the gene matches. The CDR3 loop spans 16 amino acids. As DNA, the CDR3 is TGTGCCAGCAGTAAAGTAGCGGGAGGTTTACAAGAGACCCAGTACTTC. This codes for CASSKVAGGLQETQYF.

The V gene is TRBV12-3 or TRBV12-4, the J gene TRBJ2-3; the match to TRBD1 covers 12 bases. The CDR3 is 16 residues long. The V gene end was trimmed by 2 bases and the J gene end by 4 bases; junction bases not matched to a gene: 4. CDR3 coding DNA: TGTGCCAGCAGTTTATCCGGGACAGGGGGCGCAGATACGCAGTATTTT. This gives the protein CASSLSGTGGADTQYF.

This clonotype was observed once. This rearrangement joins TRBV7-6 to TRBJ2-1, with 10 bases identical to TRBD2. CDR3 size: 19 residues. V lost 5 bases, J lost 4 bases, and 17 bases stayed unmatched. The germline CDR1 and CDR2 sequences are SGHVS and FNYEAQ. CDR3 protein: CASSRQAETGTSAYNEQFF. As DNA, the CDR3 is TGTGCCAGCAGCCGCCAAGCGGAGACCGGGACTAGCGCATACAATGAGCAGTTCTTC.

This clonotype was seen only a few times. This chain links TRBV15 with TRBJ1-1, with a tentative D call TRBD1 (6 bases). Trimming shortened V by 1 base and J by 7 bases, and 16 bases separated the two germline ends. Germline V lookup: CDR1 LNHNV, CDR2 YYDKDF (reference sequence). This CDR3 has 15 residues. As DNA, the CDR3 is TGTGCCACCAGCAGAGCGAGTGGACAGCCGATTGAAGCTTTCTTT. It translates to CATSRASGQPIEAFF.

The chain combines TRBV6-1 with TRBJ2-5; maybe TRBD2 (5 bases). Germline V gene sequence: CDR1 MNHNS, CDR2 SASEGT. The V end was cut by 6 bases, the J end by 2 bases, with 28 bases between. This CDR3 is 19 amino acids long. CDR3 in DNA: TGTGCCAGCAGGGGTATAGCGTCGGAGCGGATCATCGTTCAAGAGACCCAGTACTTC. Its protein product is CASRGIASERIIVQETQYF.